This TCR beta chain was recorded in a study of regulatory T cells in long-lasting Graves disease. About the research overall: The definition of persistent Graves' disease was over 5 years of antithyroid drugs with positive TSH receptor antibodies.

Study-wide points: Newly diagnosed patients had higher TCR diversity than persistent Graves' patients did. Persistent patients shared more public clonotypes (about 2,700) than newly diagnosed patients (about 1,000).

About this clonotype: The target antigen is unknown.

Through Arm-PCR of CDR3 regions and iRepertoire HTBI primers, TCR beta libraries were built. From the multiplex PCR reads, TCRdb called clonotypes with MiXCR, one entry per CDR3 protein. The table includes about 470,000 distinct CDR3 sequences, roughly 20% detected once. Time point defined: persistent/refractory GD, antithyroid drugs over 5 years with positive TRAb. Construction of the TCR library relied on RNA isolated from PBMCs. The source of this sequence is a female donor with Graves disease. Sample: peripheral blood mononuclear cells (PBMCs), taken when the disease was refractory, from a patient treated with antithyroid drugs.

The CDR3 reads CASSLASGRAGELFF. The CDR3 nucleotides read TGTGCCAGCAGTTTAGCTAGCGGGAGGGCCGGGGAGCTGTTTTTT. The chain recombines TRBV28 with TRBJ2-2; 12 nucleotides line up with TRBD2. The CDR3 has 15 residues. J lost 6 bases, V lost 2 bases, and 1 base had no gene match. The germline gives CDR1 MDHEN, CDR2 SYDVKM.